This entry concerns a single T cell receptor beta chain. The sample comes from a study of blood T cell repertoires in COVID-19. The germline V gene has CDR1 LGHNA and CDR2 YNFKEQ. The CDR3 consists of 14 residues. With 1 base clipped from V and 5 bases from J, the junction kept 2 bases outside the gene matches. Clones were sequenced by immunoSEQ multiplex PCR, and TCRdb holds only the in-frame ones, with some missing. The sample holds about 90,000 clones, about 88% seen once. The rearrangement links TRBV4-2 to TRBJ1-1; 9 nucleotides agree with TRBD1. The sequence was obtained from a man older than 75 with active or convalescent COVID-19. The source material was peripheral blood. CDR3 residues: CASSQGTGETEAFF. CDR3 DNA: TGTGCCAGCAGCCAAGGGACAGGGGAGACTGAAGCTTTCTTT.